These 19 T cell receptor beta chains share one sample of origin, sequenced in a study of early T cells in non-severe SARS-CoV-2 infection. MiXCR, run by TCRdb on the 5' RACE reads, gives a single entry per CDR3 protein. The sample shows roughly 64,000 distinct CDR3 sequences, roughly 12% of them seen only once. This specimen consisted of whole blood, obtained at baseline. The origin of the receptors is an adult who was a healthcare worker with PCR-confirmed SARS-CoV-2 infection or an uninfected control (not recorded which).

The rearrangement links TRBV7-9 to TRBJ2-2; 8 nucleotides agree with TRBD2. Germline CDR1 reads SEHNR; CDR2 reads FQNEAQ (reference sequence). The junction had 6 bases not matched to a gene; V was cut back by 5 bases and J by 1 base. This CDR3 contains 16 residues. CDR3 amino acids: CASSPPTSVNTGELFF. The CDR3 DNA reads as TGTGCCAGCAGCCCCCCGACTAGCGTGAACACCGGGGAGCTGTTTTTT.

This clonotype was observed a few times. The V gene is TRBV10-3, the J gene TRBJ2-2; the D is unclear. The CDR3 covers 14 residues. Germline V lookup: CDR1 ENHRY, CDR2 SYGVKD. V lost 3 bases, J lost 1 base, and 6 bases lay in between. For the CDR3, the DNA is TGTGCCATCAGTGATTCAGGGAACACCGGGGAGCTGTTTTTT. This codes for CAISDSGNTGELFF.

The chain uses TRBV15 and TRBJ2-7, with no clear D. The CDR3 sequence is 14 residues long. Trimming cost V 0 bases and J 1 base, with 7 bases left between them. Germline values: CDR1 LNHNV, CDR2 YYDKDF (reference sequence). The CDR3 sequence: CATSRDVQSYEQYF. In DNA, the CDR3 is TGTGCCACCAGCAGAGACGTCCAGTCCTACGAGCAGTACTTC. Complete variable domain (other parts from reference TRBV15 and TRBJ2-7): DAMVIQNPRYQVTQFGKPVTLSCSQTLNHNVMYWYQQKSSQAPKLLFHYYDKDFNNEADTPDNFQSRRPNTSFCFLDIRSPGLGDTAMYLCATSRDVQSYEQYFGPGTRLTVT.

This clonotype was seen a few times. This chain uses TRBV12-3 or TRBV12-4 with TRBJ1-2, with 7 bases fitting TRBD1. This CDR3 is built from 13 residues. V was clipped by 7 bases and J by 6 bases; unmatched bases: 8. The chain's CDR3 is CASKPYTGDGYTF. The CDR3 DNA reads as TGTGCCAGCAAGCCATATACAGGGGATGGCTACACCTTC.

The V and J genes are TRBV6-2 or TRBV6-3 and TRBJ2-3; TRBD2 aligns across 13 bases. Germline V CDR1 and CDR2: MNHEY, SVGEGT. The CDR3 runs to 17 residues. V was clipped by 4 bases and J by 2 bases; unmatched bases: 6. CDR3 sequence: CASSSETSGGNTDTQYF. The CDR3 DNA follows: TGTGCCAGCAGTTCCGAGACTAGCGGGGGGAACACAGATACGCAGTATTTT.

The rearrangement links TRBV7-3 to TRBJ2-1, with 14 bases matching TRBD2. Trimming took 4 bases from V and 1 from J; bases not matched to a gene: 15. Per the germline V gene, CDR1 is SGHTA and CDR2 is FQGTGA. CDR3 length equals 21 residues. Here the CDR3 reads CASSSGFGTSGGRGSYNEQFF. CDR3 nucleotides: TGTGCCAGCAGCTCCGGGTTCGGGACTAGCGGGGGCCGAGGGTCCTACAATGAGCAGTTCTTC.

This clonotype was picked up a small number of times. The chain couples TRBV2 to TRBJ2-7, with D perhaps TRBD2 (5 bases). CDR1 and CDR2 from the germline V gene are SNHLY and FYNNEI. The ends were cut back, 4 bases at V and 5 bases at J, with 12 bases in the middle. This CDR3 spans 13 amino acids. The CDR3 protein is CASSAEHGNEQYF. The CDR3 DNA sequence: TGTGCCAGCAGTGCTGAACACGGGAACGAGCAGTACTTC.

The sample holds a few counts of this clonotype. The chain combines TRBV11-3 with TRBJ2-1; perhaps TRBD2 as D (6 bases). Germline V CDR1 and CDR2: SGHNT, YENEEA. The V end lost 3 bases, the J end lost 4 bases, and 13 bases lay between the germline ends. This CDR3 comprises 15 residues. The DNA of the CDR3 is TGTGCCAGCAGCTTTCGGCGGGGATCGTACAATGAGCAGTTCTTC. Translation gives CASSFRRGSYNEQFF.

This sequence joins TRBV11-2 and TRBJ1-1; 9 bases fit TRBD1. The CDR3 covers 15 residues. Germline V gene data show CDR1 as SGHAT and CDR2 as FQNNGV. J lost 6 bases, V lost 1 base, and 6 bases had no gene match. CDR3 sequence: CASSLATGGVAEAFF. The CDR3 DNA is TGTGCCAGCAGCTTAGCGACAGGGGGGGTGGCTGAAGCTTTCTTT.

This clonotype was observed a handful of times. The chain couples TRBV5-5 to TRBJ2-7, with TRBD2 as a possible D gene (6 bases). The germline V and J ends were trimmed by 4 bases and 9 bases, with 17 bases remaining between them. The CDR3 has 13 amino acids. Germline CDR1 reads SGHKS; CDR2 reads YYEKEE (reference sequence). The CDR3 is CASSPGLKAGQYF. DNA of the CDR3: TGTGCCAGCAGCCCCGGACTAAAGGCCGGGCAGTACTTC.

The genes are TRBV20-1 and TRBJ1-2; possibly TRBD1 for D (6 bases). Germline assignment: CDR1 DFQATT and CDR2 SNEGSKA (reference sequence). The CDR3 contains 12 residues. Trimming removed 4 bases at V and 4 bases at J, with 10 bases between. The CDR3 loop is CSATGVGYGYTF. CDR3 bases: TGCAGTGCTACAGGGGTGGGCTATGGCTACACCTTC.

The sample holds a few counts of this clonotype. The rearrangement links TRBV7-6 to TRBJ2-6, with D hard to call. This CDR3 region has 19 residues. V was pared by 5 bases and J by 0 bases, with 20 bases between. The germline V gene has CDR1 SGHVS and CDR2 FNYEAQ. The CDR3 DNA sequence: TGTGCCAGCAGCCCCCGGACCGGGCCCCCAGGCTCTGGGGCCAACGTCCTGACTTTC. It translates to CASSPRTGPPGSGANVLTF.

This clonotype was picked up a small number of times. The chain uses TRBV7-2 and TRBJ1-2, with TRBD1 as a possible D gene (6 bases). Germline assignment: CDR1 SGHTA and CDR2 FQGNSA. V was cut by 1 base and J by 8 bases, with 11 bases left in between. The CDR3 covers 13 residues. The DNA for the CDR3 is TGTGCCAGCAGCTTAGAACAGGGACACGGCTACACCTTC. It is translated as CASSLEQGHGYTF.

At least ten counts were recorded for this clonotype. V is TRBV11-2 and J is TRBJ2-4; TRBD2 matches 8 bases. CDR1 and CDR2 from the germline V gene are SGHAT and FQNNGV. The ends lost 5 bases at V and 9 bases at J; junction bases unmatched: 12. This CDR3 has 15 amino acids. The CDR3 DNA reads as TGTGCCAGCAGCAAACTAGCGGTTGGGCTAGGCATTCAGTACTTC. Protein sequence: CASSKLAVGLGIQYF.

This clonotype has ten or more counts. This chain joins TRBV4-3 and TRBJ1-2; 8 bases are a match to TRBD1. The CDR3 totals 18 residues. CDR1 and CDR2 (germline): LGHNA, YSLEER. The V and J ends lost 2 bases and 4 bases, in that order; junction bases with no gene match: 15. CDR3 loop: CASSQSVSTSDRAYGYTF. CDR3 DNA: TGCGCCAGCAGCCAATCTGTCTCTACTTCGGACAGGGCCTATGGCTACACCTTC.

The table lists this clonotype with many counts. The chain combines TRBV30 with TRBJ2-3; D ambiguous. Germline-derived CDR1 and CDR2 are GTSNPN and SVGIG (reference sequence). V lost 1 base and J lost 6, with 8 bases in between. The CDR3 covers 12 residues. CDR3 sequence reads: CAWSDLQDTQYF. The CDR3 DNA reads TGTGCCTGGAGTGACCTTCAGGATACGCAGTATTTT.

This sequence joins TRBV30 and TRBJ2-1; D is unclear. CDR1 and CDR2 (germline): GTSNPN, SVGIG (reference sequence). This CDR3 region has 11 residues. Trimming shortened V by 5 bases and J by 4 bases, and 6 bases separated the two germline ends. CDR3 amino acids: CAWYGYNEQFF. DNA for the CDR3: TGTGCCTGGTACGGTTACAATGAGCAGTTCTTC.

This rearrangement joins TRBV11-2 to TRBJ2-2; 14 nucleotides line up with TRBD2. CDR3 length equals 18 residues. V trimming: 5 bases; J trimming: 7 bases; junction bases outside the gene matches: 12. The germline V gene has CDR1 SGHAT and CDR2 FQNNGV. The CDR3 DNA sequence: TGTGCCAGCAGCCCGCTCCGACTAGCGGGGGGGCCCGGCGGGGAGCTGTTTTTT. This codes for CASSPLRLAGGPGGELFF.

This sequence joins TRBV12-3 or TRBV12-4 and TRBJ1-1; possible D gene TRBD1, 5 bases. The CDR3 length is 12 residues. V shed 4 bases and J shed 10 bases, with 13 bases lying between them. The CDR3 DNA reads TGTGCCAGCAGTTGGGGCCCCTCTGGAGCTTTCTTT. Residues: CASSWGPSGAFF.